This T cell receptor beta chain stems from a study of blood T cell repertoires in COVID-19. In the original analysis: Using reference gene primer amplification, nucleated cell counts were estimated. The repertoire was sequenced with immunoSEQ multiplex PCR; TCRdb's copy has only in-frame clones and lacks some. V and J calls and clone size follow that table, whereas D and trimming were derived from the DNA. The data contain more than 110,000 clones, approximately 86% of them singletons. The CDR3 extends over 17 amino acids. With 5 bases clipped from V and 4 bases from J, the junction kept 11 bases outside the gene matches. Germline assignment: CDR1 MNHEY and CDR2 SMNVEV (reference sequence).

The gene calls are TRBV27 and TRBJ2-1; 10 bases agree with TRBD2. The source is a human donor in a cohort sampled during active COVID-19. The specimen was peripheral blood. The CDR3 region is CASSPPRASGSYNEQFF. CDR3 DNA sequence: TGTGCCAGCAGTCCTCCCCGGGCTAGCGGGAGTTACAATGAGCAGTTCTTC.